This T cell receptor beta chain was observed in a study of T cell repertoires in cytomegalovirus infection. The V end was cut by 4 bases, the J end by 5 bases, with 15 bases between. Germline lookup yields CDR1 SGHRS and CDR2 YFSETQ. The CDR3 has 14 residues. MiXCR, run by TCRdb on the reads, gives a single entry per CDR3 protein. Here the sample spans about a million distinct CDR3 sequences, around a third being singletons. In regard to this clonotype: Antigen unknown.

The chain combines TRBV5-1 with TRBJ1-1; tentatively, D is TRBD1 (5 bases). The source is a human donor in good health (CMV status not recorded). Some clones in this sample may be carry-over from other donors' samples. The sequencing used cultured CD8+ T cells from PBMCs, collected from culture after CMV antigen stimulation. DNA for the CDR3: TGCGCCAGCAGCCTCCTGGGGCGGGGGACTGAAGCTTTCTTT. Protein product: CASSLLGRGTEAFF.